Below, one T cell receptor (beta chain) is given with its context. Antigen specificity is unknown. The sample originates from a study of radiotherapy plus CTLA-4 blockade in lung cancer. Study context: Objective response was observed in approximately 18% of patients, and disease control in 31%. Study results and limitations: In blood, early T cell clone dynamics reportedly predicted response best, together with interferon-beta. In blood, TCR clones derived from the tumor expanded after radiotherapy plus ipilimumab.

This table comes from immunoSEQ multiplex PCR, and its TCRdb copy is limited to in-frame clones, with some not included. The sample includes around 100,000 clones, more than 75% of them seen just once. Germline CDR1 reads SGHNT; CDR2 reads YYREEE (reference sequence). The CDR3 consists of 15 residues. Between the trimmed V and J ends, which lost 6 bases and 2 bases, there was a span of 17 bases. The input for sequencing was peripheral blood, taken from a patient treated with radiotherapy plus ipilimumab. The rearrangement joins TRBV5-4 to TRBJ2-5; D remains unclear. The receptor was derived from a human donor with non-small cell lung cancer that progressed on radiotherapy plus ipilimumab. Some clones in this sample may be carry-over from other donors' samples. CDR3 sequence (DNA): TGTGCCAGCAACACTCGGAAGACTGGACAAGAGACCCAGTACTTC. As protein: CASNTRKTGQETQYF.